The clone carrying this TCR beta chain was counted at least ten times. The antigen remains undetermined. Template material for amplifying TCR beta CDR3 regions consisted of RNA transcripts. Primed by the HTBI set, a first-round RT-PCR was run on the TCR CDR3. TCRdb redid the calling of the multiplex PCR reads with MiXCR, one entry per CDR3 protein. The sample includes 350,000 to 400,000 distinct CDR3 sequences, around 13% of them seen just once. This entry is derived from a study of T cells in Graves' hyperthyroidism and ophthalmopathy. Findings and caveats of the study: Most expanded thyroid clonotypes above 0.001 also appeared in blood.

Graves' hyperthyroidism without ophthalmopathy progression within 18 months was termed stable. Lactation, pregnancy, other autoimmune disease or uncontrolled infection excluded patients. Thyroid ultrasound and orbital computed tomography, with clinical symptoms and serum thyroxine and TRAb, informed diagnoses. J gave up 5 bases and V 5 bases, and 8 bases lay outside the gene matches. The germline CDR1 and CDR2 sequences are LNHNV and YYDKDF (reference sequence). CDR3 length: 15 amino acids. The rearrangement links TRBV15 to TRBJ1-5; 8 nucleotides align to TRBD1. The source of this sequence is a woman aged 55-75 years with Graves' hyperthyroidism. The sample comprised blood. CDR3 DNA sequence: TGTGCCACCAGCCAAAGGACAGGGTTTCATCAGCCCCAGCATTTT. Translating gives CATSQRTGFHQPQHF.